The TCR beta chain described here comes from a study of blood T cell repertoires in COVID-19. In the study overall: From T cells, B-cell-depleted T cells, or PBMCs came the material, which was cDNA or gDNA.

Authors' methods: From reference gene primer amplification, estimates of nucleated cell counts were derived. Profiled with immunoSEQ multiplex PCR; TCRdb holds only in-frame clones, not every one. The V and J calls and clone size are taken from that table; D and trimming were inferred from the DNA. The data contain under 130,000 clones, approximately 80% of them singletons. The sample taken for sequencing was peripheral blood. This sequence originates from a human donor in a cohort sampled during active COVID-19.

CDR3 sequence (DNA): TGTGCCAGCAGCTTAATCTTAGGGGATGAGCAGTTCTTC. This sequence encodes CASSLILGDEQFF. This chain connects TRBV11-3 to TRBJ2-1; tentative D call: TRBD1 (5 bases). V lost 2 bases and J lost 8, with 10 bases in between. CDR3 length: 13 amino acids. CDR1 and CDR2 (germline): SGHNT, YENEEA. Full variable domain (missing parts from reference TRBV11-3 and TRBJ2-1): EAGVVQSPRYKIIEKKQPVAFWCNPISGHNTLYWYLQNLGQGPELLIRYENEEAVDDSQLPKDRFSAERLKGVDSTLKIQPAELGDSAVYLCASSLILGDEQFFGPGTRLTVL.